Listed here are 13 T cell receptor beta chains from one sample, sequenced in a study of T cells in Graves' hyperthyroidism and ophthalmopathy. RNA transcripts yielded amplified TCR beta CDR3 regions. HTBI primers were the set used in a first-round RT-PCR of the TCR CDR3. TCRdb used MiXCR to reprocess the multiplex PCR reads, holding one entry per CDR3 protein. The top ten clones hold about 5% of a sample with roughly 420,000 distinct CDR3 sequences, roughly an eighth of them seen once. Sequencing input: blood. These receptors came from a woman aged 18 to 35 with Graves' hyperthyroidism.

This clonotype was detected many times. The V and J genes are TRBV12-3 or TRBV12-4 and TRBJ2-5, with TRBD1 identical over 10 bases. The ends lost 5 bases at V and 1 base at J; junction bases unmatched: 4. CDR3 length: 15 residues. The DNA for the CDR3 is TGTGCCAGCAGTCCCCGACAGGGGGCCCAAGAGACCCAGTACTTC. Translation: CASSPRQGAQETQYF.

A note on this clonotype: Being one base from a much bigger clone, this may be a read error. The V gene is TRBV27, the J gene TRBJ2-7; no firm D call. The V gene's germline CDR1 is MNHEY and CDR2 SMNVEV (reference sequence). The CDR3 runs 12 residues. CDR3 amino acids: CTSRTVTYEQYF. Here the CDR3 DNA reads TGTACCAGCAGAACGGTAACCTACGAGCAGTACTTC.

This clonotype was seen many times. The gene calls are TRBV11-2 and TRBJ2-1; a possible D gene is TRBD2 (6 bases). The CDR3 spans 15 residues. Trimming pared 0 bases from V and 9 bases from J, leaving 15 bases between. Germline V gene data show CDR1 as SGHAT and CDR2 as FQNNGV. CDR3 sequence (DNA): TGTGCCAGCAGCTTAGAGTCCGGGGGACTGAGTGAGCAGTTCTTC. Amino acids: CASSLESGGLSEQFF.

This rearrangement joins TRBV12-3 or TRBV12-4 to TRBJ2-7; D possibly corresponds to TRBD1 (6 bases). With the DNA end fitting TRBJ2-1 better, the J assignment may be wrong. The CDR3 runs to 14 residues. The CDR3 nucleotides read TGTGCCAGCAGTTTGGGCAGGGGATCCTACGAGCAGTTCTTC. Amino acids: CASSLGRGSYEQFF.

This clonotype was counted a few times. This rearrangement joins TRBV30 to TRBJ2-1; TRBD2 matches at 7 bases. Trimming took 8 bases from V and 2 from J; bases not matched to a gene: 6. CDR1 is GTSNPN, CDR2 SVGIG, per germline (reference sequence). CDR3 length equals 13 residues. The CDR3 loop reads CAGGDSAYNEQFF. For the CDR3, the DNA is TGTGCCGGGGGGGACTCTGCCTACAATGAGCAGTTCTTC. Together with reference TRBV30 and TRBJ2-1, the CDR3 gives the full variable domain: SQTIHQWPATLVQPVGSPLSLECTVEGTSNPNLYWYRQAAGRGLQLLFYSVGIGQISSEVPQNLSASRPQDRQFILSSKKLLLSDSGFYLCAGGDSAYNEQFFGPGTRLTVL.

This clonotype occurred many times. The gene calls are TRBV12-3 or TRBV12-4 and TRBJ2-1; 10 nucleotides line up with TRBD2. This CDR3 region has 13 residues. V trimming: 1 base; J trimming: 13 bases; junction bases outside the gene matches: 4. In DNA, the CDR3 is TGTGCCAGCAGTTTAGAACTAGCGGGACGTCAGTTCTTC. This encodes CASSLELAGRQFF.

The rearrangement links TRBV20-1 to TRBJ2-7; TRBD2 agrees at 11 bases. Germline CDR1 DFQATT, CDR2 SNEGSKA (reference sequence). This CDR3 comprises 16 residues. V dropped 0 bases and J dropped 7; count of bases not matched to a gene: 11. The CDR3 reads CSARDRPSVAGGEQYF. In nucleotides, the CDR3 is TGCAGTGCTAGAGATCGCCCTTCGGTAGCGGGAGGGGAGCAGTACTTC.

This clonotype was recorded many times. The gene calls are TRBV11-2 and TRBJ2-7, with D possibly being TRBD2 (6 bases). The CDR3 spans 14 residues. Germline CDR1 SGHAT, CDR2 FQNNGV. Between the trimmed V and J ends, which lost 5 bases and 1 base, there was a span of 12 bases. The CDR3 protein is CASSEGLPSYEQYF. The CDR3 DNA reads TGTGCCAGCAGCGAGGGACTTCCTTCCTACGAGCAGTACTTC.

There are many counts of this clonotype. This chain connects TRBV20-1 to TRBJ2-1, with 10 bases identical to TRBD2. Trimming took 4 bases from V and 2 from J; bases not matched to a gene: 2. CDR1 and CDR2 from the germline V gene are DFQATT and SNEGSKA (reference sequence). There are 14 residues in the CDR3. CDR3: CSANGLAAYNEQFF. The CDR3, as DNA: TGCAGTGCTAACGGACTAGCGGCCTACAATGAGCAGTTCTTC.

In this sample, this clonotype turned up many times. The V and J genes are TRBV12-3 or TRBV12-4 and TRBJ2-5; D possibly corresponds to TRBD1 (5 bases). This CDR3 is built from 14 residues. V lost 3 bases to trimming and J lost 5 bases, with 13 bases between them. The CDR3 coding sequence is TGTGCCAGCAGTTTTCAGGGATTACGGGAGACCCAGTACTTC. It is translated as CASSFQGLRETQYF.

To note about this clonotype: A read error may account for a junction end that differs from germline. The J gene is TRBJ1-2, the V gene TRBV27; D remains unclear. CDR1 is MNHEY and CDR2 is SMNVEV in the germline V gene (reference sequence). The CDR3 loop spans 17 amino acids. DNA for the CDR3: TGTGCCGGCAGTTATCGGCGGCCCCTCACCTATAACTATGGCTACACCTTC. This sequence encodes CAGSYRRPLTYNYGYTF.

In this sample, this clonotype turned up many times. This sequence joins TRBV2 and TRBJ2-1, with 11 positions matching TRBD2. This CDR3 region has 17 residues. From germline, CDR1 is SNHLY and CDR2 FYNNEI. The J segment lost 1 base and the V segment lost 6 bases, leaving 8 bases of the junction unmatched. The CDR3 loop reads CASSNILAGVSYNEQFF. The CDR3 DNA reads as TGTGCCAGCAGCAACATACTAGCGGGAGTATCCTACAATGAGCAGTTCTTC.

This clonotype showed up many times. This sequence joins TRBV27 and TRBJ1-2, with D hard to call. Germline V gene data show CDR1 as MNHEY and CDR2 as SMNVEV (reference sequence). The CDR3 spans 16 residues. V was clipped by 0 bases and J by 2 bases, with 13 bases between them. The CDR3 reads CASSLSNEGPNYGYTF. The CDR3 DNA is TGTGCCAGCAGTTTATCGAATGAGGGTCCGAACTATGGCTACACCTTC.